These 25 T cell receptor beta chains were all obtained from the same sample, sequenced in a study of post-analysis software for immune sequencing data. Study-level results: TRBV5-6, TRBV5-1 and TRBV20-1 belonged to a set of roughly 5 TRBV segments that were more frequent in patients than controls.

These TCRs are of unknown antigen specificity. Unique molecular identifiers were present in the TCR beta cDNA libraries. TCRdb re-called the PCR reads through MiXCR, storing one row per CDR3 protein. The data hold over 150,000 distinct CDR3 sequences, with 30% observed a single time. The sample comprised blood. All receptors come from a girl between 10 and 17 years old with multiple sclerosis.

This clonotype was detected many times. J is TRBJ2-1 and V is TRBV6-5; 10 nucleotides align to TRBD2. J lost 9 bases, V lost 8 bases, and 13 bases had no gene match. The CDR3 is 15 amino acids. Germline V gene data show CDR1 as MNHEY and CDR2 as SVGAGI. Here the CDR3 reads CASSQREGQGGEQFF. CDR3 DNA: TGTGCCAGCTCCCAGCGGGAGGGCCAGGGGGGTGAGCAGTTCTTC.

This clonotype was seen a handful of times. The V gene is TRBV6-1, the J gene TRBJ1-1; D uncertain. The CDR3 sequence is 15 residues long. Trimming left V 6 bases short and J 3 bases short, with 17 bases between. Germline CDR1 and CDR2: MNHNS and SASEGT. The CDR3 DNA reads as TGTGCCAGCAGAAACCTACAAGGATGGTACACTGAAGCTTTCTTT. Translating gives CASRNLQGWYTEAFF.

This chain joins TRBV11-1 and TRBJ2-1; a possible D gene is TRBD1 (6 bases). V was trimmed by 3 bases and J by 6 bases, leaving 12 bases between them. The germline V gene has CDR1 SGHAT and CDR2 FQDESV (reference sequence). The CDR3 is 14 residues long. The CDR3 coding sequence is TGTGCCAGCAGCTTGAGAAACAGGGTCAATGAGCAGTTCTTC. It encodes CASSLRNRVNEQFF.

This clonotype was found many times. The chain couples TRBV10-3 to TRBJ2-1, with TRBD2 matching 10 bases. The germline V gene encodes CDR1 ENHRY and CDR2 SYGVKD. CDR3 size: 14 residues. Trimming at V came to 7 bases and at J to 0 bases, leaving 0 bases not matched to a gene. CDR3 in amino acids: CAITSGSSYNEQFF. In DNA, the CDR3 is TGTGCCATCACTAGCGGGAGCTCCTACAATGAGCAGTTCTTC.

Details on this clonotype: Just one base apart from a much larger clone, this may be a read error. The chain has TRBV9 and TRBJ2-5, with D perhaps matching TRBD1 or TRBD2 (5 bases each). The CDR3 consists of 13 residues. V lost 0 bases, J lost 7 bases, and 10 bases lay in between. CDR1 SGDLS and CDR2 YYNGEE come from the germline V gene. This CDR3 is CASSVVGAGTQYF. The DNA for the CDR3 is TGTGCCAGCAGCGTAGTTGGGGCGGGGACCCAGTACTTC.

Comment on this clonotype: A much larger clone differs from this one at a single base, so this may be a read error. The rearrangement links TRBV7-9 to TRBJ2-1; the D gene is possibly TRBD1 (5 bases). Germline V lookup: CDR1 SEHNR, CDR2 FQNEAQ (reference sequence). The CDR3 is made up of 17 amino acids. CDR3 in DNA: TGTTCCAGCAGCTCGACGTACCCAGGGCAGGGTTACAATGAGCAGTTCTTC. As protein: CSSSSTYPGQGYNEQFF.

This clonotype showed up just a few times. CDR3 protein: CASSPGLGTLEQYF. The CDR3 bases are TGTGCCAGCTCACCGGGACTAGGGACTCTCGAGCAGTACTTC. The J gene is TRBJ2-7, the V gene TRBV18; 8 bases are a match to TRBD2. The CDR3 spans 14 residues. Germline V gene sequence: CDR1 KGHSH, CDR2 LQKENI. With V trimmed by 3 bases and J by 6 bases, 7 bases remained unmatched.

This rearrangement joins TRBV3-1 to TRBJ2-7; D is undetermined. The CDR3 is 12 amino acids. Germline V gene data show CDR1 as LGHDT and CDR2 as YNNKEL (reference sequence). V lost 0 bases, J lost 7 bases, and 7 bases lay in between. CDR3 region: CASSQDPAEQYF. The CDR3 DNA is TGTGCCAGCAGCCAAGATCCGGCTGAGCAGTACTTC.

The table lists this clonotype with many counts. V usage is TRBV6-5 and J usage is TRBJ2-3; 11 bases line up with TRBD2. Germline V lookup: CDR1 MNHEY, CDR2 SVGAGI. CDR3 length equals 15 residues. V was clipped by 6 bases and J by 2 bases; unmatched bases: 4. This CDR3 reads CASRGLAVNTDTQYF. The CDR3, as DNA: TGTGCCAGCAGGGGACTAGCGGTGAACACAGATACGCAGTATTTT.

Notes on this clonotype: A much more abundant neighbour one base away suggests this may be a read error. Here the CDR3 DNA reads TGTGCCAGCAGTTACGTGGGGGGGGATGAGCAGTTCTTC. Its protein product is CASSYVGGDEQFF. The chain carries TRBV6-6 and TRBJ2-1, with 7 bases that match TRBD2. Germline V lookup: CDR1 MNHNY, CDR2 SVGAGI (reference sequence). Trimming at V came to 2 bases and at J to 8 bases, leaving 3 bases not matched to a gene. The CDR3 covers 13 residues.

Remarks on this clonotype: One end of the junction is discordant with germline, which a read error may explain. The V gene is TRBV2, the J gene TRBJ2-1; no firm D call. The CDR3 covers 15 residues. Germline assignment: CDR1 SNHLY and CDR2 FYNNEI. The CDR3 reads CACSRAVSSYNEQFF. CDR3 bases: TGTGCCTGCAGTCGAGCAGTCTCCTCCTACAACGAGCAGTTCTTC.

This clonotype was seen only a few times. This chain uses TRBV27 with TRBJ2-5; D might be TRBD1 or TRBD2, each matching 5 bases. CDR1 and CDR2 from the germline V gene are MNHEY and SMNVEV (reference sequence). This CDR3 has 13 residues. V was shortened by 5 bases and J by 5 bases, with 12 bases between the two germline ends. The CDR3 loop reads CASSAWDGETQYF. CDR3 DNA sequence: TGTGCCAGCAGTGCGTGGGACGGGGAGACCCAGTACTTC.

This chain links TRBV27 with TRBJ1-5; maybe TRBD1 (5 bases). The CDR3 has 16 residues. The ends were cut back, 7 bases at V and 3 bases at J, with 19 bases in the middle. The germline V gene encodes CDR1 MNHEY and CDR2 SMNVEV (reference sequence). The CDR3 loop reads CASKGAGKIANQPQHF. In nucleotides, the CDR3 is TGTGCCAGCAAAGGGGCCGGGAAGATCGCCAATCAGCCCCAGCATTTT.

This clonotype occurred many times. The rearrangement uses TRBV10-3 and TRBJ2-3; D gene ambiguous. Germline V gene sequence: CDR1 ENHRY, CDR2 SYGVKD. The CDR3 covers 16 residues. Trimming left V 3 bases short and J 0 bases short, with 13 bases between. The DNA of the CDR3 is TGTGCCATCAGTGATAAAGTATGGGGTAGCACAGATACGCAGTATTTT. Residues: CAISDKVWGSTDTQYF.

This clonotype was seen ten or more times. This sequence joins TRBV27 and TRBJ2-7; D call uncertain. Germline V CDR1 and CDR2: MNHEY, SMNVEV (reference sequence). The V end lost 5 bases, the J end lost 2 bases, and 10 bases lay between the germline ends. This CDR3 has 13 residues. The CDR3 sequence: CASSKGAAYEQYF. Here the CDR3 DNA reads TGTGCCAGCAGTAAGGGTGCCGCCTACGAGCAGTACTTC.

The CDR3 reads CASSYGGGNEQFF. Here the CDR3 DNA reads TGTGCCAGCAGTTACGGAGGGGGCAATGAGCAGTTCTTC. The chain uses TRBV6-5 and TRBJ2-1; D could derive from TRBD1 or TRBD2 (6 bases each). Trimming left V 2 bases short and J 6 bases short, with 8 bases between. The CDR3 loop spans 13 amino acids. Germline CDR1 MNHEY, CDR2 SVGAGI.

This clonotype was detected many times. The chain combines TRBV12-3 or TRBV12-4 with TRBJ2-1; D could derive from TRBD1 or TRBD2 (6 bases each). Trimming removed 4 bases at V and 9 bases at J, with 19 bases between. The length of the CDR3 is 15 residues. CDR3 amino acids: CASSSGGMGGGEQFF. CDR3 DNA: TGTGCCAGCAGTTCCGGAGGGATGGGGGGCGGTGAGCAGTTCTTC.

The gene calls are TRBV19 and TRBJ2-1, with D uncertain. CDR1 LNHDA and CDR2 SQIVND come from the germline V gene (reference sequence). The CDR3 length is 13 residues. V lost 2 bases and J lost 5, with 7 bases in between. Here the CDR3 reads CASSIFGDNEQFF. DNA of the CDR3: TGTGCCAGTAGTATATTTGGCGACAATGAGCAGTTCTTC.

About this clonotype: This may arise from a read error, as a much more abundant clone is one base away. The chain uses TRBV20-1 and TRBJ2-5; 8 bases align to TRBD2. This CDR3 region has 14 residues. Losses at the gene ends were 8 bases for V and 11 bases for J; bases not matched to a gene: 19. From germline, CDR1 is DFQATT and CDR2 SNEGSKA (reference sequence). DNA for the CDR3: TGCAGTACTACCAGCGGGAGCGGCCTCCGGGAGCAGTACTTC. Protein product: CSTTSGSGLREQYF.

The chain couples TRBV10-3 to TRBJ2-1, with D perhaps matching TRBD1 (5 bases). This CDR3 region has 16 residues. Per germline, CDR1 ENHRY and CDR2 SYGVKD. V was cut by 8 bases and J by 4 bases, with 21 bases left in between. CDR3 sequence (DNA): TGTGCCATCGCTGAGCCACAGGCTCCCCAATACAATGAGCAGTTCTTC. Its protein is CAIAEPQAPQYNEQFF.

The chain links TRBV11-2 to TRBJ2-5, with 7 nucleotides matching TRBD2. Germline lookup yields CDR1 SGHAT and CDR2 FQNNGV. V lost 1 base to trimming and J lost 2 bases; unmatched junction nucleotides: 4. This CDR3 comprises 15 residues. CDR3 protein: CASSLGGGRQETQYF. The DNA for the CDR3 is TGTGCCAGCAGCTTAGGGGGGGGTCGGCAAGAGACCCAGTACTTC.

This clonotype was seen more than once but under ten times. This chain joins TRBV29-1 and TRBJ1-1; D uncertain. CDR3 length equals 12 residues. V lost 3 bases to trimming and J lost 3 bases, with 8 bases between them. Germline CDR1 is SQVTM and CDR2 is ANQGSEA. Written as DNA, the CDR3 is TGCAGCGTTGAGAGGCAGGACACTGAAGCTTTCTTT. Its translation is CSVERQDTEAFF.

This clonotype was observed a handful of times. The chain recombines TRBV30 with TRBJ2-1, with D tentatively TRBD2 (7 bases). Germline V gene data show CDR1 as GTSNPN and CDR2 as SVGIG (reference sequence). The CDR3 runs 12 residues. Between the trimmed V and J ends, which lost 3 bases and 8 bases, there was a span of 11 bases. The CDR3 protein is CAWSGRGHEQFF. In DNA form, the CDR3 reads TGTGCCTGGAGCGGGCGGGGGCATGAGCAGTTCTTC.

V is TRBV14 and J is TRBJ1-2; D call uncertain. The ends were cut back, 6 bases at V and 1 base at J, with 12 bases in the middle. CDR3 length: 14 amino acids. CDR1 is SGHDN and CDR2 is FVKESK in the germline V gene. The CDR3 sequence is CASSPDGVNYGYTF. The CDR3, as DNA: TGTGCCAGCAGTCCCGATGGGGTTAACTATGGCTACACCTTC.

This clonotype was seen a few times. The chain is built from TRBV29-1 and TRBJ1-1; TRBD1 might be the D (5 bases). Trimming cost V 6 bases and J 3 bases, with 14 bases left between them. This CDR3 comprises 13 residues. Germline values: CDR1 SQVTM, CDR2 ANQGSEA. The CDR3 spells CSVESGIYTEAFF. The CDR3 nucleotides read TGCAGCGTCGAGTCAGGGATTTACACTGAAGCTTTCTTT.